The 2 T cell receptor beta chains in this list originate from one sample, sequenced in a study of OX40 agonist ivuxolimab in advanced cancers. Assay: immunoSEQ multiplex PCR; the TCRdb copy retains only in-frame clones and omits some. The sample has approximately 90,000 clones; roughly 89% are singletons. The sample here was CD4+ or CD8+ T cells sorted from blood, taken in a trial of the OX40 agonist ivuxolimab. These receptors were collected from an adult with an advanced solid tumor such as melanoma, head and neck, liver or kidney cancer.

The chain joins TRBV27 to TRBJ1-2, with 7 bases aligning to TRBD1. The V and J ends lost 5 bases and 5 bases, in that order; junction bases with no gene match: 8. CDR1 and CDR2 from the germline V gene are MNHEY and SMNVEV (reference sequence). The CDR3 extends over 14 amino acids. CDR3 loop: CASSPNRDSYGYTF. The DNA for the CDR3 is TGTGCCAGCAGTCCCAACCGGGACAGTTATGGCTACACCTTC.

In its sample, this clone was seen a few times. V usage is TRBV28 and J usage is TRBJ1-5, with 11 bases aligning to TRBD1. The trim removed 4 bases at V and 7 bases at J, leaving 9 bases unmatched. Germline CDR1 MDHEN, CDR2 SYDVKM. This CDR3 is built from 16 residues. For the CDR3, the DNA is TGTGCCAGCAGTTCACGGGACAGGGGGATTGGACAGCCCCAGCATTTT. Translated: CASSSRDRGIGQPQHF. Variable domain in full (rest from reference TRBV28 and TRBJ1-5): DVKVTQSSRYLVKRTGEKVFLECVQDMDHENMFWYRQDPGLGLRLIYFSYDVKMKEKGDIPEGYSVSREKKERFSLILESASTNQTSMYLCASSSRDRGIGQPQHFGDGTRLSIL.